This TCR beta chain appears in the sequencing data of a study of PD-1 blockade in classical Hodgkin lymphoma. No patient escaped relapse after autologous stem cell transplantation, and brentuximab vedotin exposure varied. With regard to this clone: Its antigen is currently unknown.

Study results and limitations: Among the patients, those starting nivolumab under 1 year after ASCT were excluded.

TCRdb keeps only in-frame clones here, not all; method: immunoSEQ multiplex PCR. The sample includes over 80,000 clones, roughly 92% of them seen just once. Germline values: CDR1 LGHNA, CDR2 YNFKEQ. V was cut by 0 bases and J by 8 bases, with 10 bases left in between. CDR3 length: 14 amino acids. The sequence was obtained from a human donor with classical Hodgkin lymphoma. The sample here was peripheral blood mononuclear cells (PBMCs), taken at baseline. The chain has TRBV4-2 and TRBJ1-4; D call uncertain. The CDR3 DNA sequence: TGTGCCAGCAGCCAAGAGTACGCGCCCGAAAAACTGTTTTTT. As protein: CASSQEYAPEKLFF.